This is a list of T cell receptor beta chains from one sample in a study of blood T cell repertoires in COVID-19. Repertoires were generated with immunoSEQ multiplex PCR, while TCRdb's copy carries only in-frame clones and drops some. The repertoire holds approximately 190,000 clones, with 80% to 90% as singletons. The sequenced sample was peripheral blood. The receptors derive from a woman in her seventies with active or convalescent COVID-19. The CDR3 runs from the conserved cysteine through the conserved F or W. Fields, in order: V gene, clone size, J gene, D gene, CDR3 DNA, CDR3 protein. D genes are given only for firm matches. Not every row has a clone size; where given, it reads once, few, many or a size class.

v_gene: TRBV10-3; abundance: few; j_gene: TRBJ2-7; d_gene: .; CDR3nt: TGTGCCATCAGTGAGGGGACTCTTACCTACGAGCAGTACTTC; CDR3aa: CAISEGTLTYEQYF
v_gene: TRBV28; abundance: .; j_gene: TRBJ2-7; d_gene: .; CDR3nt: TGTGCCAGCAGTCCCCTCGCCTACGAGCAGTACTTC; CDR3aa: CASSPLAYEQYF
v_gene: TRBV12-3/TRBV12-4; abundance: .; j_gene: TRBJ1-1; d_gene: TRBD1; CDR3nt: TGTGCCAGCAGTTCGATACAGGGGGCTGAAGCTTTCTTT; CDR3aa: CASSSIQGAEAFF
v_gene: TRBV9; abundance: .; j_gene: TRBJ1-1; d_gene: .; CDR3nt: TGTGCCAGCAGCGTAACCGGGGGATACACTGAAGCTTTCTTT; CDR3aa: CASSVTGGYTEAFF
v_gene: TRBV19; abundance: .; j_gene: TRBJ2-1; d_gene: TRBD2; CDR3nt: TGTGCCAGTAGTAGGACTAGCGGAAGGGATGAGCAGTTCTTC; CDR3aa: CASSRTSGRDEQFF
v_gene: TRBV27; abundance: .; j_gene: TRBJ2-5; d_gene: TRBD2; CDR3nt: TGTGCCAGCAGATTAGCGGGAGTGTCTCGCGAGACCCAGTACTTC; CDR3aa: CASRLAGVSRETQYF
v_gene: TRBV3-1/TRBV3-2; abundance: .; j_gene: TRBJ2-2; d_gene: TRBD2; CDR3nt: TGTGCCAGCAGCCACGACCGGGCTAGCGGGACCGGGGAGCTGTTTTTT; CDR3aa: CASSHDRASGTGELFF
v_gene: TRBV27; abundance: .; j_gene: TRBJ2-3; d_gene: TRBD2; CDR3nt: TGTGCCAGCAGTCCGCCGGGACTAGCGGCCACGAATACGCAGTATTTT; CDR3aa: CASSPPGLAATNTQYF
v_gene: TRBV19; abundance: once; j_gene: TRBJ1-1; d_gene: .; CDR3nt: TGTGCCAGTAGTATCTTGGGCAGGGTGAAAGGTAGGATGAACACTGAAGCTTTCTTT; CDR3aa: CASSILGRVKGRMNTEAFF
v_gene: TRBV5-1; abundance: .; j_gene: TRBJ2-7; d_gene: TRBD2; CDR3nt: TGCGCCAGCAGCTTGGCGGCGGGAGGTAGGTCCGAGCAGTACTTC; CDR3aa: CASSLAAGGRSEQYF
v_gene: TRBV9; abundance: once; j_gene: TRBJ2-1; d_gene: TRBD1; CDR3nt: TGTGCCAGCAGCGTAGGACAGGGATCCTACAATGAGCAGTTCTTC; CDR3aa: CASSVGQGSYNEQFF
v_gene: TRBV18; abundance: .; j_gene: TRBJ2-7; d_gene: TRBD1; CDR3nt: TGTGCCAGCTCCCGAGGACAGGGTGGTGTGCAGTACTTC; CDR3aa: CASSRGQGGVQYF
v_gene: TRBV7-3; abundance: .; j_gene: TRBJ2-3; d_gene: TRBD2; CDR3nt: TGTGCCAGCAGCTTAACGGGCGGGAGGGAAGATACGCAGTATTTT; CDR3aa: CASSLTGGREDTQYF
v_gene: TRBV29-1; abundance: .; j_gene: TRBJ2-7; d_gene: .; CDR3nt: TGCAGCGCCGAAGTGGCCGAGACTGTTTCCTACGAGCAGTACTTC; CDR3aa: CSAEVAETVSYEQYF
v_gene: TRBV3-1/TRBV3-2; abundance: .; j_gene: TRBJ2-7; d_gene: .; CDR3nt: TGTGCCAGCAGCCAAGGTCTCCTAGCGAACCTCTCCTACGAGCAGTACTTC; CDR3aa: CASSQGLLANLSYEQYF
v_gene: TRBV19; abundance: .; j_gene: TRBJ2-7; d_gene: .; CDR3nt: TGTGCCAGTAGTATAGGCAGGGGTGGCTACGAGCAGTACTTC; CDR3aa: CASSIGRGGYEQYF
v_gene: TRBV3-1/TRBV3-2; abundance: .; j_gene: TRBJ2-7; d_gene: TRBD2; CDR3nt: TGTGCCAGCAGCCGATTTCCGGGACTAGGGGAGCAGTACTTC; CDR3aa: CASSRFPGLGEQYF
v_gene: TRBV25-1; abundance: .; j_gene: TRBJ1-1; d_gene: .; CDR3nt: TGTGCCAGCAGTGAACAGGGTCCTGAAGCTTTCTTT; CDR3aa: CASSEQGPEAFF
v_gene: TRBV28; abundance: .; j_gene: TRBJ2-7; d_gene: TRBD2; CDR3nt: TGTGCCAGCAGTTTACTAGCGGGAGGGGACTACGAGCAGTACTTC; CDR3aa: CASSLLAGGDYEQYF